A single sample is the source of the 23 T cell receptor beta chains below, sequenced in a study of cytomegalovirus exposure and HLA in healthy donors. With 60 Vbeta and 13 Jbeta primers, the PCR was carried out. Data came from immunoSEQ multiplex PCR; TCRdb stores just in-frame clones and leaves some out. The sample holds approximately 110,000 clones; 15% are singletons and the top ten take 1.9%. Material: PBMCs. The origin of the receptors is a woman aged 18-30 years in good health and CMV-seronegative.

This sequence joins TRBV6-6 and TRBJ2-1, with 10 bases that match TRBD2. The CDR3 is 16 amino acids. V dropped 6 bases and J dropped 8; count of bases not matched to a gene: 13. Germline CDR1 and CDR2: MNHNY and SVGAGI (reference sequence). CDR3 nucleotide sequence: TGTGCCAGCAGCCGTGAAGGGACTAGCGTTGTAGATGAGCAGTTCTTC. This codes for CASSREGTSVVDEQFF.

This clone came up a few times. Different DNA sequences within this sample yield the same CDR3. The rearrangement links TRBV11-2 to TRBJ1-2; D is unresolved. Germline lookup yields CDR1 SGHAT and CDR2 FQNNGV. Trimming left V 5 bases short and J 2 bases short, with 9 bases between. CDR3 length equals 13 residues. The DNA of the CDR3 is TGTGCCAGCAGCCCTGCGGGGAACTATGGCTACACCTTC. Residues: CASSPAGNYGYTF. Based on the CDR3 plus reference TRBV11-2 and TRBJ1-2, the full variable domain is EAGVAQSPRYKIIEKRQSVAFWCNPISGHATLYWYQQILGQGPKLLIQFQNNGVVDDSQLPKDRFSAERLKGVDSTLKIQPAKLEDSAVYLCASSPAGNYGYTFGSGTRLTVV.

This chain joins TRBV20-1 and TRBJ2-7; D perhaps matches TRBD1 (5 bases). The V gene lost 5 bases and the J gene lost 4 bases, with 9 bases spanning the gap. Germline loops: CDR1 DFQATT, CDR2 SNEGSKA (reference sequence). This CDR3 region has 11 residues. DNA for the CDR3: TGCAGTGCTCCCAAGGGGTACGAGCAGTACTTC. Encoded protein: CSAPKGYEQYF.

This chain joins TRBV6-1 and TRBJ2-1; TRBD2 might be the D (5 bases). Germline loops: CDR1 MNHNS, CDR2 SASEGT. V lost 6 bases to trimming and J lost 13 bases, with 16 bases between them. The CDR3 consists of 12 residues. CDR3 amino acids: CASRSMVAGQFF. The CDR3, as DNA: TGTGCCAGCAGATCAATGGTGGCGGGTCAGTTCTTC.

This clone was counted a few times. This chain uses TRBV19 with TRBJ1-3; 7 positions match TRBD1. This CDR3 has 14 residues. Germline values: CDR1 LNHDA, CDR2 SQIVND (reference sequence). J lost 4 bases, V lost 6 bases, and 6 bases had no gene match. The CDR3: CASRTTGSGNTIYF. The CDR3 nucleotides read TGTGCCAGTAGGACGACAGGGTCCGGAAACACCATATATTTT.

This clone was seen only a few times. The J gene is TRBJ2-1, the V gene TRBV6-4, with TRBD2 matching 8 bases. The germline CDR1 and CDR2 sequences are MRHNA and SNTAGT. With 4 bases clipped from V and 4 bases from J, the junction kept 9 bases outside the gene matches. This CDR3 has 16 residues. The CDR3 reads CASSGGPGLGYNEQFF. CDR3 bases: TGTGCCAGCAGTGGCGGACCGGGACTAGGGTACAATGAGCAGTTCTTC.

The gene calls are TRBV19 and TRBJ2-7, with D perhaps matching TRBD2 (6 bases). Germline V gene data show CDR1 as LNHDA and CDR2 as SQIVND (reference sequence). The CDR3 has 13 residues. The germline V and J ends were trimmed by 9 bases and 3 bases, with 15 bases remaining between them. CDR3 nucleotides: TGTGCCAGCCATGGGATTAGCGGCTACGAGCAGTACTTC. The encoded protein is CASHGISGYEQYF.

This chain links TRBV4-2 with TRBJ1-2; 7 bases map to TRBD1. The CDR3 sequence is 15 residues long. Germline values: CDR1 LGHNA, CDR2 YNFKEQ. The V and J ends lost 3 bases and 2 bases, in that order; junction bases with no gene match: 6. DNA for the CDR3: TGTGCCAGCAGCCAGGGACTGACAGGGAACTATGGCTACACCTTC. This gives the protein CASSQGLTGNYGYTF.

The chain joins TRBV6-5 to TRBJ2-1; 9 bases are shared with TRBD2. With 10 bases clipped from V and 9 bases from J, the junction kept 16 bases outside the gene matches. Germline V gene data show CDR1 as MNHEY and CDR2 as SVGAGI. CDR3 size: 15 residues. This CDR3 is CATGGPGLAQGEQFF. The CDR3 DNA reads TGTGCCACAGGGGGTCCGGGACTAGCCCAGGGTGAGCAGTTCTTC.

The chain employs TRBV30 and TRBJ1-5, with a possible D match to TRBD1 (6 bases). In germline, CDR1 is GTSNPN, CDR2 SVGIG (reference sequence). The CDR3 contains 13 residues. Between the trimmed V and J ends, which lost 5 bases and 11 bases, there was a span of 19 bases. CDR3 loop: CAWEDRTLSSQHF. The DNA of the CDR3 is TGTGCCTGGGAAGACAGGACCCTCTCGTCCCAGCATTTT.

Here the CDR3 DNA reads TGTGCTCATAACGGGTTCTCTGGGGCCAACGTCCTGACTTTC. This sequence encodes CAHNGFSGANVLTF. The rearrangement uses TRBV30 and TRBJ2-6, with D hard to call. The V gene's germline CDR1 is GTSNPN and CDR2 SVGIG (reference sequence). This CDR3 region has 14 residues. Variable domain in full (rest from reference TRBV30 and TRBJ2-6): SQTIHQWPATLVQPVGSPLSLECTVEGTSNPNLYWYRQAAGRGLQLLFYSVGIGQISSEVPQNLSASRPQDRQFILSSKKLLLSDSGFYLCAHNGFSGANVLTFGAGSRLTVL.

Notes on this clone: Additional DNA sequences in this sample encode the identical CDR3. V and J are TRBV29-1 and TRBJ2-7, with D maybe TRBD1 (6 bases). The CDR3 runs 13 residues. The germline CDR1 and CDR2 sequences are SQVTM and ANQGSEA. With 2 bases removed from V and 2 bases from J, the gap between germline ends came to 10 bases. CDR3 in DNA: TGCAGCGTTGAAAAGGACAGTCCCTACGAGCAGTACTTC. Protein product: CSVEKDSPYEQYF.

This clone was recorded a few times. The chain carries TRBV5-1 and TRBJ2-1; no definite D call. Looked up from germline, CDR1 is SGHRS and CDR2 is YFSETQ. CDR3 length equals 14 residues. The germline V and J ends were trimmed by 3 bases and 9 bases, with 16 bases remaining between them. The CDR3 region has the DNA TGCGCCAGCAGCTCGGATGACTCCCCGCGTGAGCAGTTCTTC. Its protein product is CASSSDDSPREQFF. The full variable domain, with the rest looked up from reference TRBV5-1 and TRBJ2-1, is KAGVTQTPRYLIKTRGQQVTLSCSPISGHRSVSWYQQTPGQGLQFLFEYFSETQRNKGNFPGRFSGRQFSNSRSEMNVSTLELGDSALYLCASSSDDSPREQFFGPGTRLTVL.

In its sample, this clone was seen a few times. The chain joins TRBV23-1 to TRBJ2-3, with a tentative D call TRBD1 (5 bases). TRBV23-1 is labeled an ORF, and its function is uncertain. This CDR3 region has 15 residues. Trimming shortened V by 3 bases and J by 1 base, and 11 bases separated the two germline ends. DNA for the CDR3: TGCGCCAGCAGTCACCCTGAAGGGGGCACAGATACGCAGTATTTT. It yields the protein CASSHPEGGTDTQYF.

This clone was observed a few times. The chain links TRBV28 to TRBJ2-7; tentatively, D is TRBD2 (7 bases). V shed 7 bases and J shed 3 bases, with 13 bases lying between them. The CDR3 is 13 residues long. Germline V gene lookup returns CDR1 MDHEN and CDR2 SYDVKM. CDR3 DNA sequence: TGTGCCAGCATCGAGGGGGGGGGCTACGAGCAGTACTTC. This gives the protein CASIEGGGYEQYF.

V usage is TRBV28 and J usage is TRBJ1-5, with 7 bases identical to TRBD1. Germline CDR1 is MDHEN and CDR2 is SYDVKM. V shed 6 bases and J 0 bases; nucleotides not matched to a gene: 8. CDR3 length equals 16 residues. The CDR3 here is CASRQTGTSSNQPQHF. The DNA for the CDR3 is TGTGCCAGCAGACAGACAGGGACGAGTAGCAATCAGCCCCAGCATTTT. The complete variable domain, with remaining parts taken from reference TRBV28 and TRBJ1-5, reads DVKVTQSSRYLVKRTGEKVFLECVQDMDHENMFWYRQDPGLGLRLIYFSYDVKMKEKGDIPEGYSVSREKKERFSLILESASTNQTSMYLCASRQTGTSSNQPQHFGDGTRLSIL.

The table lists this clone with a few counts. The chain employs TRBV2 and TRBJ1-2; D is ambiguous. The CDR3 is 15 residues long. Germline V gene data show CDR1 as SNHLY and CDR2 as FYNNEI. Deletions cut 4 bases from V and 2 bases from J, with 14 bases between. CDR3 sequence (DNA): TGTGCCAGCAGTGTTACCCCCTGGGCAAACTATGGCTACACCTTC. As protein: CASSVTPWANYGYTF.

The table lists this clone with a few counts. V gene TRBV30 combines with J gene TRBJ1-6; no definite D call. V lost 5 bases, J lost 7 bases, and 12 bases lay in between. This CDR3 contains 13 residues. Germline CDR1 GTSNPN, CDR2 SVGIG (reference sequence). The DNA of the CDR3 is TGTGCCTGGCTACCCGAGGGCAATTCACCCCTCCACTTT. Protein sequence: CAWLPEGNSPLHF.

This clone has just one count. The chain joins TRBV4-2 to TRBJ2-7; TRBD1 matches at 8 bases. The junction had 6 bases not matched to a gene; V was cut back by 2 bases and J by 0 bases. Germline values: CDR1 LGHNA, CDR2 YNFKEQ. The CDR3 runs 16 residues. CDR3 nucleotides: TGTGCCAGCAGCCAACTATGGACAGGGCCCTCCTACGAGCAGTACTTC. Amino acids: CASSQLWTGPSYEQYF.

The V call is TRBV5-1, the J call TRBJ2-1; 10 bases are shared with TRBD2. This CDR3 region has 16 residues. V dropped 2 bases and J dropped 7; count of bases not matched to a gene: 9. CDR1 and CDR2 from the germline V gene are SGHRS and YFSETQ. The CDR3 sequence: CASSFGRLAGVNEQFF. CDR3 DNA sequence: TGCGCCAGCAGCTTCGGCCGGCTAGCGGGAGTAAATGAGCAGTTCTTC. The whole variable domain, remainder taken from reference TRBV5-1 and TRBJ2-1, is KAGVTQTPRYLIKTRGQQVTLSCSPISGHRSVSWYQQTPGQGLQFLFEYFSETQRNKGNFPGRFSGRQFSNSRSEMNVSTLELGDSALYLCASSFGRLAGVNEQFFGPGTRLTVL.

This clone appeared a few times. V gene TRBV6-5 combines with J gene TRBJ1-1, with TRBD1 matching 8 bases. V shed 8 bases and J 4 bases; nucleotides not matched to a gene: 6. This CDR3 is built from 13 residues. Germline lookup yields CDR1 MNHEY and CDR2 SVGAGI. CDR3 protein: CASQGQVVTEAFF. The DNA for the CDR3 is TGTGCCAGCCAGGGACAGGTCGTCACTGAAGCTTTCTTT.

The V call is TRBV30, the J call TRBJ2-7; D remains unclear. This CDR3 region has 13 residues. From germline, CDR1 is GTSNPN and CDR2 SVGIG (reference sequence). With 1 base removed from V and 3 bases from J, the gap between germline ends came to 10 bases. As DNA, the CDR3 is TGTGCCTGGAGTGCAACACATCACTACGAGCAGTACTTC. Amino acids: CAWSATHHYEQYF.

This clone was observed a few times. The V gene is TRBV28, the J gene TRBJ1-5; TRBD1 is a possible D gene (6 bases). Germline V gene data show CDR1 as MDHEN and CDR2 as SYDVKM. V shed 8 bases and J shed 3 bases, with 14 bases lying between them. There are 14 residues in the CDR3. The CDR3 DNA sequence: TGTGCCAGCTATGGATCAGGGGTCAATCAGCCCCAGCATTTT. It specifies CASYGSGVNQPQHF.